The present T cell receptor (beta chain) was sequenced within a study of early T cells in non-severe SARS-CoV-2 infection. MiXCR, applied by TCRdb to the 5' RACE reads, yields one record per CDR3 protein. Counted here are about 100,000 distinct CDR3 sequences, about 12% occurring once; the ten biggest clones make up under 2.5%. Specimen: whole blood. The receptor was derived from an adult who was a healthcare worker with PCR-confirmed SARS-CoV-2 infection or an uninfected control (not recorded which).

In nucleotides, the CDR3 is TGTGCCAGCAGTGAGCGGGGGGGCCATACGCAGTATTTT. Encoded protein: CASSERGGHTQYF. The rearrangement uses TRBV7-2 and TRBJ2-3; 10 positions agree with TRBD2. Germline assignment: CDR1 SGHTA and CDR2 FQGNSA. V shed 6 bases and J 7 bases; nucleotides not matched to a gene: 4. The CDR3 is 13 residues long.